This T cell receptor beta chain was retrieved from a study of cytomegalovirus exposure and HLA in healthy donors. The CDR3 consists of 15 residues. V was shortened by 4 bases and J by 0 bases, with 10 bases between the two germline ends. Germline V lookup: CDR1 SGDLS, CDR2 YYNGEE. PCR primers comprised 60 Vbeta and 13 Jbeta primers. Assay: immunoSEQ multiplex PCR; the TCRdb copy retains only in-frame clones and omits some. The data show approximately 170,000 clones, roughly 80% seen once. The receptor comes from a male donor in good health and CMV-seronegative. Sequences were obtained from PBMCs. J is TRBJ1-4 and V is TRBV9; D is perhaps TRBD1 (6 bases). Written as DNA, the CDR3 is TGTGCCAGCAGCTCCAGGGGTGCAACTAATGAAAAACTGTTTTTT. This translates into CASSSRGATNEKLFF.